This TCR beta chain was recorded in a study of regulatory T cells in long-lasting Graves disease. Study-level points and caveats: Favoring TRBV28, TRBJ1-2 and TRBJ2-5 was a feature seen in persistent disease.

As for time point: newly diagnosed GD, antithyroid drugs for less than 3 months. PBMC-extracted RNA yielded the TCR library. The collection involved drawing 8 to 9 milliliters of peripheral blood into EDTA tubes. Through Arm-PCR of CDR3 regions and iRepertoire HTBI primers, TCR beta libraries were built. TCRdb passed the multiplex PCR reads through MiXCR, listing each CDR3 protein once. The sample has 300,000 to 400,000 distinct CDR3 sequences, more than 15% seen once; the top ten hold around 36%. The V gene lost 2 bases and the J gene lost 6 bases, with 11 bases spanning the gap. This CDR3 comprises 13 residues. Germline CDR1 reads SEHNR; CDR2 reads FQNEAQ (reference sequence). This clonotype was seen ten or more times. Its specificity is not known.

The sample in question was peripheral blood mononuclear cells (PBMCs), obtained at new diagnosis, from a patient treated with antithyroid drugs. The TCR was taken from a female donor with Graves disease. The chain combines TRBV7-9 with TRBJ2-7; D not certain. The CDR3: CASSLSEGAEQYF. CDR3 DNA: TGTGCCAGCAGCTTAAGTGAAGGTGCCGAGCAGTACTTC.